This T cell receptor (beta chain) emerged from a study of vaccination and CD4 T cells after COVID-19. Treatment denoted: approximately 9-day PBMC culture with coronavirus spike peptide pools or control peptides (ViraFEST assay). V lost 0 bases, J lost 1 base, and 5 bases lay in between. The CDR3 runs 14 residues. CDR1 is KGHSH, CDR2 LQKENI, per germline. About this clonotype: The antigen remains unidentified.

Cultured CD4+ T-cell DNA underwent Oncomine TCR Beta short-read sequencing. In TCRdb, the PCR reads were re-called with MiXCR into one record per CDR3 protein. Seen here are some 21,000 distinct CDR3 sequences, 30% to 45% observed once, and the top ten hold around 5%. The chain has TRBV18 and TRBJ2-3; the D call may be TRBD1 or TRBD2 (5 bases each). This sample comprised CD4+ T cells from blood, cultured in vitro, obtained before SARS-CoV-2 vaccination. The sequence came from a human donor who had recovered from COVID-19. The CDR3 is CASSPPGGTDTQYF. The DNA of the CDR3 is TGTGCCAGCTCACCACCGGGGGGCACAGATACGCAGTATTTT.